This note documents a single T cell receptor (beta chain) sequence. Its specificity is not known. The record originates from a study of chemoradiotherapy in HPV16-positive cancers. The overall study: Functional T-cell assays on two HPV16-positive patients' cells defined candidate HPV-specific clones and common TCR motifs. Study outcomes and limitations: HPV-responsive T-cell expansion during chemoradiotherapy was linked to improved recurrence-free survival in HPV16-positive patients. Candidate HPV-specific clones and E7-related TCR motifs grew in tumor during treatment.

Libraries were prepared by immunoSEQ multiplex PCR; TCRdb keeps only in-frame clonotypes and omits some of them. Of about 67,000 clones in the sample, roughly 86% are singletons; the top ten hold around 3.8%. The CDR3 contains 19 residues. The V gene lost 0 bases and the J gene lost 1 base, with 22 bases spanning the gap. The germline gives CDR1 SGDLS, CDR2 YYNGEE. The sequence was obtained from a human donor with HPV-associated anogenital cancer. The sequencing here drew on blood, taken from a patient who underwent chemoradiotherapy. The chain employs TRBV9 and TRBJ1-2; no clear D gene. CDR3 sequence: CASSVVSGPSLPINYGYTF. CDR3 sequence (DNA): TGTGCCAGCAGCGTAGTAAGTGGGCCCAGTTTACCGATTAACTATGGCTACACCTTC. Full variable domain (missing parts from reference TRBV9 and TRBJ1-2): DSGVTQTPKHLITATGQRVTLRCSPRSGDLSVYWYQQSLDQGLQFLIQYYNGEERAKGNILERFSAQQFPDLHSELNLSSLELGDSALYFCASSVVSGPSLPINYGYTFGSGTRLTVV.